This T cell receptor (beta chain) was captured in a study of cytotoxic CD8 clonotypes in ibrutinib-treated CLL. Only in-frame clones appear in the TCRdb table, and some are missing; sequencing was by immunoSEQ multiplex PCR. The data contain 150,000 to 200,000 clones, roughly 90% of them singletons. Source: PBMCs, taken at disease progression, from a patient treated with ibrutinib. The receptor comes from a human donor with chronic lymphocytic leukemia.

CDR3 sequence: CASSLVGNTIYF. Written as DNA, the CDR3 is TGTGCCAGCAGCTTGGTGGGAAACACCATATATTTT. The J gene is TRBJ1-3, the V gene TRBV5-6, with unresolved D. This CDR3 contains 12 residues. Germline V CDR1 and CDR2: SGHDT, YYEEEE. V was pared by 0 bases and J by 4 bases, with 2 bases between.